What follows are 9 T cell receptor beta chains derived from one specimen sequenced in a study of identical twins. TCRdb reprocessed the 5' RACE reads via MiXCR and lists one record per CDR3 protein. The data hold about 390,000 distinct CDR3 sequences, with approximately 8.7% observed a single time. Input material: naive T cells sorted from blood. All receptors derive from a woman aged 50 to 60 in good health.

This chain joins TRBV15 and TRBJ2-1; maybe TRBD2 (6 bases). This CDR3 is built from 13 residues. Looked up from germline, CDR1 is LNHNV and CDR2 is YYDKDF (reference sequence). V lost 2 bases and J lost 9, with 11 bases in between. The CDR3 region is CATSRLTSSEQFF. The CDR3, as DNA: TGTGCCACCAGCAGACTTACTAGCTCTGAGCAGTTCTTC.

This clonotype was picked up many times. V gene TRBV6-5 combines with J gene TRBJ1-6; the D gene is possibly TRBD1 (5 bases). Trimming removed 0 bases from V and 7 bases from J, with 10 bases in between. This CDR3 region has 15 residues. The V gene's germline CDR1 is MNHEY and CDR2 SVGAGI. The CDR3 DNA sequence: TGTGCCAGCAGTTACTCTGGGGCTGGGAATTCACCCCTCCACTTT. It codes for CASSYSGAGNSPLHF.

This clonotype has a count of ten or more. CDR3 loop: CSVRTQSYEKLFF. The CDR3 DNA reads as TGCAGCGTTAGGACACAGTCATACGAAAAACTGTTTTTT. The V call is TRBV29-1, the J call TRBJ1-4, with a weak D call TRBD1 (5 bases). The ends were cut back, 5 bases at V and 8 bases at J, with 15 bases in the middle. The germline CDR1 and CDR2 sequences are SQVTM and ANQGSEA. This CDR3 spans 13 amino acids.

This clonotype has at least ten counts. V usage is TRBV12-3 or TRBV12-4 and J usage is TRBJ2-7; weak D call: TRBD1 (6 bases). V lost 8 bases and J lost 2, with 7 bases in between. The CDR3 is made up of 11 amino acids. CDR3 nucleotide sequence: TGTGCCAGCTGGGGGCCCTACGAGCAGTACGTC. It is translated as CASWGPYEQYV.

Only a few counts were recorded for this clonotype. The chain uses TRBV19 and TRBJ1-1; 10 bases are a match to TRBD1. Trimming took 5 bases from V and 5 from J; bases not matched to a gene: 8. This CDR3 is 15 amino acids long. CDR1 LNHDA and CDR2 SQIVND come from the germline V gene (reference sequence). CDR3 in DNA: TGTGCCAGTAGTGAGGGGGGACAGGGGAGTACTGAAGCTTTCTTT. It is translated as CASSEGGQGSTEAFF.

The chain links TRBV21-1 to TRBJ1-1. TRBV21-1 is a documented pseudogene. The CDR3 is made up of 10 amino acids. Written as DNA, the CDR3 is TGTGCCTGGCCCAGTCGGACAGCTTTCTTT. Amino acids: CAWPSRTAFF.

The gene calls are TRBV27 and TRBJ2-7; TRBD1 is a possible D gene (6 bases). The V gene's germline CDR1 is MNHEY and CDR2 SMNVEV (reference sequence). This CDR3 comprises 14 residues. Trimming took off 6 bases at V and 3 bases at J, with 15 bases between the two ends. The CDR3 region is CASSVRTGNYEQYF. The CDR3 nucleotides read TGTGCCAGCAGCGTCCGAACAGGGAACTACGAGCAGTACTTC.

V gene TRBV9 combines with J gene TRBJ2-1, with a weak D call TRBD1 (6 bases). The germline CDR1 and CDR2 sequences are SGDLS and YYNGEE. V lost 2 bases and J 8 bases, leaving 20 bases between the germline ends. The CDR3 is made up of 16 amino acids. Here the CDR3 reads CASSVTRPQGTDEQFF. In DNA form, the CDR3 reads TGTGCCAGCAGCGTCACCCGGCCACAGGGTACGGATGAGCAGTTCTTC.

This clonotype occurred a few times. This chain uses TRBV6-5 with TRBJ2-2, with TRBD2 as a possible D gene (6 bases). The V gene lost 4 bases and the J gene lost 4 bases, with 16 bases spanning the gap. Looked up from germline, CDR1 is MNHEY and CDR2 is SVGAGI. This CDR3 spans 16 amino acids. The CDR3 is CASSLGREIFTGELFF. For the CDR3, the DNA is TGTGCCAGCAGTTTGGGACGGGAGATATTCACCGGGGAGCTGTTTTTT.